The 22 T cell receptor beta chains below come from one sample, sequenced in a study of blood T cell repertoires in COVID-19. The method was immunoSEQ multiplex PCR; TCRdb's version includes in-frame clones alone and lacks a portion of them. The data contain about 220,000 clones, roughly nine tenths of them singletons. The sequencing input was PBMCs or T cells enriched from blood (not recorded which). These receptors were taken from a woman in her late teens or twenties in a cohort exposed to, infected with or recovered from COVID-19 (not recorded which).

The chain has TRBV3-1 (or the pseudogene TRBV3-2) and TRBJ2-1; D is unclear. The ends were cut back, 0 bases at V and 6 bases at J, with 3 bases in the middle. The CDR3 is 12 amino acids. The germline gives CDR1 LGHDT, CDR2 YNNKEL (reference sequence). CDR3 region: CASSQDSNEQFF. The CDR3 DNA reads as TGTGCCAGCAGCCAAGACAGCAATGAGCAGTTCTTC.

This clone was detected a few times. J is TRBJ2-2 and V is TRBV7-9; 8 bases fit TRBD2. The CDR3 loop spans 16 amino acids. V shed 3 bases, J shed 5 bases, and the junction held 8 bases outside the gene matches. Per germline, CDR1 SEHNR and CDR2 FQNEAQ (reference sequence). CDR3 loop: CASSFGSGARTGELFF. The CDR3 nucleotides are TGTGCCAGCAGCTTCGGTAGCGGGGCCCGTACCGGGGAGCTGTTTTTT.

This chain links TRBV5-1 with TRBJ2-2; TRBD1 matches 10 bases. V lost 4 bases, J lost 6 bases, and 3 bases stayed unmatched. Looked up from germline, CDR1 is SGHRS and CDR2 is YFSETQ. CDR3 length: 14 amino acids. The CDR3 region is CASSPGTGAGELFF. Here the CDR3 DNA reads TGCGCCAGCAGCCCAGGGACAGGGGCCGGGGAGCTGTTTTTT.

V and J are TRBV28 and TRBJ2-7; TRBD1 matches 8 bases. The CDR3 totals 12 residues. The germline V gene has CDR1 MDHEN and CDR2 SYDVKM. The trim removed 8 bases at V and 6 bases at J, leaving 6 bases unmatched. For the CDR3, the DNA is TGTGCCAGCGGAAGAACAGGGGGCGAGCAGTACTTC. This encodes CASGRTGGEQYF.

The DNA of the CDR3 is TGTGCCAGCAGCCATGAGTACACTGAAGCTTTCTTT. This encodes CASSHEYTEAFF. The V call is TRBV7-9, the J call TRBJ1-1; D gene uncertain. V gave up 5 bases and J gave up 3 bases, with 7 bases separating them. CDR3 length: 12 residues. Germline lookup yields CDR1 SEHNR and CDR2 FQNEAQ (reference sequence).

DNA of the CDR3: TGTGCCAGTAGGGTTGGGACTAGCGAACTCTACGAGCAGTACTTC. This gives the protein CASRVGTSELYEQYF. The chain recombines TRBV19 with TRBJ2-7, with TRBD2 matching over 10 bases. The germline gives CDR1 LNHDA, CDR2 SQIVND (reference sequence). The CDR3 consists of 15 residues. The junction had 8 bases not matched to a gene; V was cut back by 6 bases and J by 3 bases.

This CDR3 reads CASSIGGLQNTEAFF. CDR3 nucleotides: TGTGCCAGTAGTATTGGTGGGCTACAGAATACTGAAGCTTTCTTT. The chain couples TRBV19 to TRBJ1-1; the D is unclear. Germline V lookup: CDR1 LNHDA, CDR2 SQIVND (reference sequence). Trimming removed 3 bases from V and 5 bases from J, with 16 bases in between. The CDR3 has 15 residues.

The chain combines TRBV3-1 (or the pseudogene TRBV3-2) with TRBJ2-3; D may be TRBD2 (5 bases). Trimming removed 1 base at V and 2 bases at J, with 10 bases between. CDR3 length: 15 amino acids. Per the germline V gene, CDR1 is LGHDT and CDR2 is YNNKEL (reference sequence). The CDR3, as DNA: TGTGCCAGCAGCCAAGGCAGCGGACCCACAGATACGCAGTATTTT. Its translation: CASSQGSGPTDTQYF.

The chain carries TRBV3-1 (or the pseudogene TRBV3-2) and TRBJ2-3; D is undetermined. Germline CDR1 reads LGHDT; CDR2 reads YNNKEL (reference sequence). The CDR3 spans 16 residues. Deletions cut 2 bases from V and 1 base from J, with 13 bases between. Here the CDR3 reads CASSQNRGLGTDTQYF. The CDR3 DNA sequence: TGTGCCAGCAGCCAAAATCGCGGTCTAGGCACAGATACGCAGTATTTT.

The chain has TRBV6-5 and TRBJ1-1; a weak D match, TRBD1 (5 bases). Trimming stripped 8 bases from V and 1 base from J, with 11 bases between. Germline-derived CDR1 and CDR2 are MNHEY and SVGAGI. The CDR3 is made up of 13 amino acids. The CDR3 reads CASHPTENTEAFF. The CDR3 DNA is TGTGCCAGCCACCCGACAGAGAACACTGAAGCTTTCTTT.

The chain is built from TRBV7-2 and TRBJ2-1, with D possibly being TRBD2 (6 bases). The CDR3 has 16 amino acids. Trimming removed 2 bases from V and 2 bases from J, with 13 bases in between. The germline V gene has CDR1 SGHTA and CDR2 FQGNSA. The chain's CDR3 is CASSLNGGAPYNEQFF. CDR3 DNA sequence: TGTGCCAGCAGCTTAAACGGCGGGGCCCCCTACAATGAGCAGTTCTTC.

The chain recombines TRBV2 with TRBJ2-7; D is ambiguous. V was shortened by 4 bases and J by 4 bases, with 5 bases between the two germline ends. Germline CDR1 SNHLY, CDR2 FYNNEI. The CDR3 contains 11 residues. The CDR3 DNA reads TGTGCCAGCAGTGGAGAGTACGAGCAGTACTTC. Protein product: CASSGEYEQYF.

Details on this clone: A much larger clone sits a single nucleotide away, making a read error possible. CDR3 region: CASSRTMNTEAFF. As DNA, the CDR3 is TGTGCCAGCAGCCGGACAATGAACACTGAAGCTTTCTTT. The rearrangement uses TRBV11-2 and TRBJ1-1; a possible D gene is TRBD1 (5 bases). The CDR3 is 13 amino acids. The V end was cut by 5 bases, the J end by 0 bases, with 7 bases between. Germline CDR1 reads SGHAT; CDR2 reads FQNNGV.

The J gene is TRBJ1-2, the V gene TRBV11-2; the D is unclear. CDR1 and CDR2 from the germline V gene are SGHAT and FQNNGV. The CDR3 is 11 amino acids. Trimming took 6 bases from V and 2 from J, leaving 4 bases between them. DNA of the CDR3: TGTGCCAGCAGACAGAACTATGGCTACACCTTC. It translates to CASRQNYGYTF.

This chain uses TRBV4-2 with TRBJ1-1, with a tentative D call TRBD1 (5 bases). This CDR3 comprises 12 residues. V was shortened by 0 bases and J by 8 bases, with 7 bases between the two germline ends. Germline V gene lookup returns CDR1 LGHNA and CDR2 YNFKEQ. The CDR3 sequence is CASSQERGEAFF. DNA of the CDR3: TGTGCCAGCAGCCAAGAAAGGGGCGAAGCTTTCTTT.

The CDR3: CASSPRQYNEQFF. The CDR3 DNA reads as TGTGCCAGCAGCCCCCGACAGTACAATGAGCAGTTCTTC. The rearrangement joins TRBV7-2 to TRBJ2-1, with D possibly matching TRBD1 (5 bases). The CDR3 has 13 amino acids. CDR1 SGHTA and CDR2 FQGNSA come from the germline V gene. Trimming removed 5 bases at V and 4 bases at J, with 9 bases between.

V usage is TRBV15 and J usage is TRBJ2-1; 10 nucleotides align to TRBD1. J gave up 9 bases and V 5 bases, and 13 bases lay outside the gene matches. CDR1 and CDR2 (germline): LNHNV, YYDKDF (reference sequence). The CDR3 runs 16 residues. The CDR3 here is CATSGSPGQGLSEQFF. The CDR3 DNA sequence: TGTGCCACCAGCGGTTCCCCGGGACAGGGGCTTAGTGAGCAGTTCTTC.

The chain joins TRBV28 to TRBJ1-5; TRBD1 matches 10 bases. Germline assignment: CDR1 MDHEN and CDR2 SYDVKM. This CDR3 is 17 amino acids long. J lost 0 bases, V lost 6 bases, and 8 bases had no gene match. CDR3 sequence: CASRRGQGIFSNQPQHF. In DNA form, the CDR3 reads TGTGCCAGCAGAAGGGGACAGGGGATTTTTAGCAATCAGCCCCAGCATTTT.

This clone has a single count. This rearrangement joins TRBV7-8 to TRBJ2-1, with D unclear. V dropped 5 bases and J dropped 4 bases, with 12 bases sitting between them. Germline-derived CDR1 and CDR2 are SGHVS and FQNEAQ. The CDR3 length is 14 residues. CDR3 nucleotide sequence: TGTGCCAGCAGCCCCTCCCGGGTTTACAATGAGCAGTTCTTC. Amino acids: CASSPSRVYNEQFF.

The rearrangement links TRBV12-5 to TRBJ1-1; D not resolved. V shed 2 bases and J shed 3 bases, with 7 bases lying between them. There are 13 residues in the CDR3. Germline CDR1 reads LGHNT; CDR2 reads FRNRAP. CDR3 sequence: CASGLNGYTEAFF. The DNA of the CDR3 is TGTGCTAGTGGTTTGAACGGTTACACTGAAGCTTTCTTT.

This chain connects TRBV5-1 to TRBJ1-1; D unresolved. Germline CDR1 and CDR2: SGHRS and YFSETQ. The CDR3 extends over 12 amino acids. Trimming shortened V by 6 bases and J by 3 bases, and 9 bases separated the two germline ends. The CDR3 loop is CASTIGDTEAFF. CDR3 sequence (DNA): TGCGCCAGCACCATCGGGGACACTGAAGCTTTCTTT.

The chain employs TRBV19 and TRBJ1-1; possibly TRBD1 for D (5 bases). There are 14 residues in the CDR3. Germline V lookup: CDR1 LNHDA, CDR2 SQIVND (reference sequence). Trimming removed 3 bases from V and 1 base from J, with 9 bases in between. The CDR3 sequence: CASSIGAGNTEAFF. The CDR3 bases are TGTGCCAGTAGTATTGGGGCTGGGAACACTGAAGCTTTCTTT.